The rows below give T cell receptor beta chains drawn from one sample of a study of cytomegalovirus exposure and HLA in healthy donors. The repertoire was sequenced with immunoSEQ multiplex PCR; TCRdb's copy has only in-frame clones and lacks some. This sample carries 180,000 or so clones, roughly 79% of them seen once, and the ten largest clones take over 13%. The source material was PBMCs. Receptors originate from a man aged 45-65 years in good health and CMV-seropositive. The CDR3 runs from the conserved cysteine through the conserved F or W. The D gene is left open where the match is weak. Clone sizes are given selectively: once, few, many, or a class where the clone is expanded.

TRBV6-5	TRBJ1-1	NA	NA	TGTGCCAGCAGTTCACAGTTGAACACTGAAGCTTTCTTT	CASSSQLNTEAFF
TRBV6-1	TRBJ1-2	NA	NA	TGTGCCAGCAGTCCCCGCCCGGATGGCTACACCTTC	CASSPRPDGYTF
TRBV5-1	TRBJ2-3	NA	NA	TGCGCCAGCTCCGAATTGGGGGCCGCAGATACGCAGTATTTT	CASSELGAADTQYF
TRBV9	TRBJ2-1	NA	NA	TGTGCCAGCAGCGTAGAGGCAGGCCCCAATGAGCAGTTCTTC	CASSVEAGPNEQFF
TRBV5-6	TRBJ2-5	TRBD1	once	TGTGCCAGCAGCTCTCCGACAGGGCGTCACGGGACCCGGTACTTC	CASSSPTGRHGTRYF
TRBV19	TRBJ1-2	TRBD1	NA	TGTGCCAGTAGAAGCGACAGGGCAGGGTATGGCTACACCTTC	CASRSDRAGYGYTF
TRBV5-1	TRBJ2-3	NA	NA	TGCGCCAGCAGCTTGGATTCCCAGGGAATGTCAGATACGCAGTATTTT	CASSLDSQGMSDTQYF
TRBV7-9	TRBJ1-2	NA	NA	TGTGCCAGCAGCTTAGAAAGTAGTGGTAGTTATGGCTACACCTTC	CASSLESSGSYGYTF
TRBV5-1	TRBJ2-5	NA	NA	TGCGCCAGCAGCTTGCCCCAGGGGGCGGGGGGGCGTGAGACCCAGTACTTC	CASSLPQGAGGRETQYF
TRBV13	TRBJ2-5	TRBD2	NA	TGTGCCAGCAGCTTAGGGAGCGGGGGCCACCAAGAGACCCAGTACTTC	CASSLGSGGHQETQYF
TRBV4-1	TRBJ1-2	TRBD1	NA	TGCGCCAGCAGCCAGGACAGGGGGGGATCTCCAAACTATGGCTACACCTTC	CASSQDRGGSPNYGYTF
TRBV4-1	TRBJ2-3	TRBD2	NA	TGCGCCAGCAGCCAAGGGGCTAGCGGGGGGTTAGATACGCAGTATTTT	CASSQGASGGLDTQYF
TRBV5-6	TRBJ2-1	NA	NA	TGTGCCAGCAGCTCATCGGTCCTAATTTGGAATGAGCAGTTCTTC	CASSSSVLIWNEQFF
TRBV5-1	TRBJ2-7	TRBD1	NA	TGCGCCAGCAGCTTGGACAGGGGACCCTACGAGCAGTACTTC	CASSLDRGPYEQYF
TRBV4-3	TRBJ2-2	TRBD2	NA	TGCGCCAGCAGCCGTGATAGCGGGGGCACCGGGGAGCTGTTTTTT	CASSRDSGGTGELFF
TRBV6-1	TRBJ1-1	TRBD1	NA	TGTGCCAGCTCTGAGGACAGGGGGCAGGACACTGAAGCTTTCTTT	CASSEDRGQDTEAFF
TRBV6-5	TRBJ2-7	NA	NA	TGTGCCAGCAGTTACTCTCCGTATAGGGGCTACGAGCAGTACTTC	CASSYSPYRGYEQYF
TRBV30	TRBJ1-1	NA	few	TGTGCCTGGAGTCTTGTCGGAGGCAACACTGAAGCTTTCTTT	CAWSLVGGNTEAFF
TRBV5-1	TRBJ1-4	TRBD1	few	TGCGCCAGCAGCGTAGGGACAGGGACTAATGAAAAACTGTTTTTT	CASSVGTGTNEKLFF
TRBV7-8	TRBJ2-1	NA	NA	TGTGCCAGCAGCTTAGCGTATCCCGAGCAGTTCTTC	CASSLAYPEQFF